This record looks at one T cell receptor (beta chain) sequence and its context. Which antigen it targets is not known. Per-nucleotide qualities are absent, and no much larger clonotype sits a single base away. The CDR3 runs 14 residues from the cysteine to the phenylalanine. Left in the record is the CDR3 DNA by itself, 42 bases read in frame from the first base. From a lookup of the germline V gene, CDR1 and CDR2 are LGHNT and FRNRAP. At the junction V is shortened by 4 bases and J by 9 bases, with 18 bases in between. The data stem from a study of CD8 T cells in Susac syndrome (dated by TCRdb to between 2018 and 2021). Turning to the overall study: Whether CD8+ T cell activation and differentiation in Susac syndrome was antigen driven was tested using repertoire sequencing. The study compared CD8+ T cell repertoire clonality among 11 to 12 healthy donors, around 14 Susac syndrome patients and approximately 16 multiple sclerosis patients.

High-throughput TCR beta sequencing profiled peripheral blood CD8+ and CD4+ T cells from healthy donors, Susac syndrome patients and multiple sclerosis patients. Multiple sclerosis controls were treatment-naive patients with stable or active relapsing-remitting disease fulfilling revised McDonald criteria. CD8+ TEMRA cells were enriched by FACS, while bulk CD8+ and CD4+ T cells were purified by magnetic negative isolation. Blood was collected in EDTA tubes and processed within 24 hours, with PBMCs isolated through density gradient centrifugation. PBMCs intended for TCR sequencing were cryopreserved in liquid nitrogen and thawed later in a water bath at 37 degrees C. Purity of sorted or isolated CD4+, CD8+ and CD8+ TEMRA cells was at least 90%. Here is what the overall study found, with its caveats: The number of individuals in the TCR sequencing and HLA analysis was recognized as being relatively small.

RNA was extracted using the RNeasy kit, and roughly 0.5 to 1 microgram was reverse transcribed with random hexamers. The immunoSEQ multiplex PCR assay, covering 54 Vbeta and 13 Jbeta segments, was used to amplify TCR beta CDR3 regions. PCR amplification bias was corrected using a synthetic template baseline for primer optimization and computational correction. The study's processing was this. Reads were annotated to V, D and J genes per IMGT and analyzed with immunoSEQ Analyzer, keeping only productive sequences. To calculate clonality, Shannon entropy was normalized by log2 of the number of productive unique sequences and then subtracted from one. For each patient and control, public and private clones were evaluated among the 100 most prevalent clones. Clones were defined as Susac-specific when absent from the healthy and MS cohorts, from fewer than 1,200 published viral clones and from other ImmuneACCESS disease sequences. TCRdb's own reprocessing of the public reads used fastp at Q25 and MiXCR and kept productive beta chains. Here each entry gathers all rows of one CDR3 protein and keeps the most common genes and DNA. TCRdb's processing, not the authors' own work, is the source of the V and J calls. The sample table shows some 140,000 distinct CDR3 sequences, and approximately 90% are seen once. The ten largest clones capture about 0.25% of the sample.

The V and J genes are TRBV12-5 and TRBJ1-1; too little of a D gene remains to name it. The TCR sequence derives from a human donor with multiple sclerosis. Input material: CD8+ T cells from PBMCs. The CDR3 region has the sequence CASGSLRRAGKAFF. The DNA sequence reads TGTGCTAGTGGTTCTCTAAGGAGGGCCGGTAAAGCTTTCTTT. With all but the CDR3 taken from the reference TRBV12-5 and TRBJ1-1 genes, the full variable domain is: DARVTQTPRHKVTEMGQEVTMRCQPILGHNTVFWYRQTMMQGLELLAYFRNRAPLDDSGMPKDRFSAEMPDATLATLKIQPSEPRDSAVYFCASGSLRRAGKAFFGQGTRLTVV.